The 15 T cell receptor beta chains reported below all come from one sample, sequenced in a study of T cells in Graves' hyperthyroidism and ophthalmopathy. RNA transcripts provided the source from which TCR beta CDR3 regions were amplified. During a first-round RT-PCR of the TCR CDR3, the HTBI primer set was used. TCRdb reanalysed the multiplex PCR reads using MiXCR and keeps one entry per CDR3 protein. The sample lists 360,000 or so distinct CDR3 sequences, 18% seen once, with less than 20% in the top ten. Input material: blood. These receptor sequences come from a woman aged 40 to 50 with Graves' ophthalmopathy.

A remark on this clonotype: With a much larger clone just one base away, this may be a read error. V is TRBV7-9 and J is TRBJ2-7, with 8 bases aligning to TRBD1. Germline CDR1 SEHNR, CDR2 FQNEAQ (reference sequence). This CDR3 contains 14 residues. Losses at the gene ends were 5 bases for V and 9 bases for J; bases not matched to a gene: 12. This CDR3 reads CASSLHSGQGGQYF. CDR3 nucleotides: TGTGCCAGCAGCCTTCACTCTGGACAGGGCGGGCAGTACTTC.

This clonotype occurred many times. This chain joins TRBV19 and TRBJ2-2; TRBD2 aligns across 13 bases. V shed 9 bases, J shed 5 bases, and the junction held 6 bases outside the gene matches. The germline V gene encodes CDR1 LNHDA and CDR2 SQIVND (reference sequence). There are 15 residues in the CDR3. CDR3 sequence: CASQTSGRKTGELFF. Written as DNA, the CDR3 is TGTGCCAGCCAGACTAGCGGGAGGAAAACCGGGGAGCTGTTTTTT.

This clonotype was seen many times. The rearrangement joins TRBV6-1 to TRBJ2-7, with TRBD2 as a possible D gene (7 bases). Deletions cut 4 bases from V and 0 bases from J, with 16 bases between. The CDR3 runs to 16 residues. Germline values: CDR1 MNHNS, CDR2 SASEGT. In DNA, the CDR3 is TGTGCCAGCAGTGGGGGGGGCGGCAAAAGCTCCTACGAGCAGTACTTC. Amino acids: CASSGGGGKSSYEQYF.

This clonotype was detected ten times or more. The chain employs TRBV20-1 and TRBJ2-2, with TRBD2 identical over 8 bases. The CDR3 runs to 19 residues. In germline, CDR1 is DFQATT, CDR2 SNEGSKA (reference sequence). V was pared by 0 bases and J by 6 bases, with 18 bases of the junction left unmatched. CDR3 amino acids: CSARDLRTSQSKFAGELFF. The CDR3 DNA follows: TGCAGTGCTAGAGATCTTCGGACTAGCCAGTCAAAATTTGCCGGGGAGCTGTTTTTT.

This clonotype was observed at least ten times. V is TRBV7-8 and J is TRBJ2-2; 11 bases match TRBD1. J was trimmed by 0 bases and V by 2 bases; bases with no gene match: 2. This CDR3 is built from 17 residues. Germline values: CDR1 SGHVS, CDR2 FQNEAQ. CDR3 protein: CASSLPGQGANTGELFF. Here the CDR3 DNA reads TGTGCCAGCAGCTTACCGGGACAGGGGGCGAACACCGGGGAGCTGTTTTTT.

This clonotype was counted ten times or more. The CDR3 loop reads CASSEGSYGYTF. Here the CDR3 DNA reads TGTGCCAGCAGTGAGGGTTCCTATGGCTACACCTTC. The rearrangement links TRBV25-1 to TRBJ1-2; no definite D call. The CDR3 consists of 12 residues. CDR1 MGHDK and CDR2 SYGVNS come from the germline V gene. Trimming cost V 3 bases and J 4 bases, with 6 bases left between them.

This clonotype was seen at least ten times. This sequence joins TRBV6-1 and TRBJ2-3; TRBD1 or TRBD2 may be the D gene (5 bases each). This CDR3 is 14 amino acids long. Germline CDR1 is MNHNS and CDR2 is SASEGT. V lost 9 bases, J lost 4 bases, and 17 bases lay in between. The CDR3 sequence is CASSGTTVPDTQYF. For the CDR3, the DNA is TGTGCCAGTTCCGGGACCACCGTCCCAGATACGCAGTATTTT.

This clonotype was seen a few times. CDR3 sequence reads: CASSLGGTSGAYEQYF. CDR3 DNA sequence: TGTGCCAGCAGCTTAGGGGGGACTAGCGGCGCCTACGAGCAGTACTTC. The V call is TRBV13, the J call TRBJ2-7, with 11 bases identical to TRBD2. From germline, CDR1 is PRHDT and CDR2 FYEKMQ (reference sequence). V trimming: 0 bases; J trimming: 2 bases; junction bases outside the gene matches: 3. The length of the CDR3 is 16 residues.

This clonotype appeared many times. This chain joins TRBV7-9 and TRBJ1-1; possible D gene TRBD1, 6 bases. CDR3 length: 15 amino acids. Germline CDR1 reads SEHNR; CDR2 reads FQNEAQ (reference sequence). Trimming pared 5 bases from V and 4 bases from J, leaving 17 bases between. The DNA for the CDR3 is TGTGCCAGCAGCACCAGACAGGCGTGGGGCACTGAAGCTTTCTTT. Translating gives CASSTRQAWGTEAFF.

This clonotype was seen many times. The chain has TRBV28 and TRBJ1-2; 7 bases are a match to TRBD1. The CDR3 is 14 amino acids. V lost 3 bases, J lost 7 bases, and 8 bases stayed unmatched. Germline CDR1 is MDHEN and CDR2 is SYDVKM. The CDR3 sequence: CASSFTGVRRGYTF. CDR3 sequence (DNA): TGTGCCAGCAGTTTCACAGGGGTTCGTCGTGGCTACACCTTC.

This clonotype has ten or more counts. The chain joins TRBV28 to TRBJ1-5; 9 nucleotides agree with TRBD1. The trim removed 2 bases at V and 6 bases at J, leaving 5 bases unmatched. This CDR3 spans 15 amino acids. The germline V gene has CDR1 MDHEN and CDR2 SYDVKM. The CDR3 spells CASSLKGTGSQPQHF. CDR3 sequence (DNA): TGTGCCAGCAGTTTAAAGGGGACAGGGAGTCAGCCCCAGCATTTT.

This clonotype has at least ten counts. The V and J genes are TRBV4-1 and TRBJ1-5; D is unresolved. CDR3 length: 17 amino acids. V was clipped by 0 bases and J by 2 bases, with 14 bases between them. Germline lookup yields CDR1 MGHRA and CDR2 YSYEKL. CDR3 residues: CASSQDLGGTGNQPQHF. CDR3 bases: TGCGCCAGCAGCCAAGATTTAGGAGGTACGGGCAATCAGCCCCAGCATTTT.

This clonotype was seen many times. The V and J genes are TRBV25-1 and TRBJ1-2, with a weak D call TRBD1 (5 bases). The CDR3 is 16 amino acids. V was cut by 7 bases and J by 2 bases, with 20 bases left in between. Germline-derived CDR1 and CDR2 are MGHDK and SYGVNS. CDR3 loop: CASTLRSRTRNYGYTF. The DNA of the CDR3 is TGTGCCAGCACGCTTCGTTCACGGACACGAAACTATGGCTACACCTTC.

This clonotype showed up many times. The chain combines TRBV7-2 with TRBJ2-7, with TRBD2 matching 8 bases. This CDR3 region has 15 residues. V was pared by 1 base and J by 0 bases, with 2 bases of the junction left unmatched. Germline CDR1 SGHTA, CDR2 FQGNSA. CDR3 residues: CASSLGSGISYEQYF. CDR3 sequence (DNA): TGTGCCAGCAGCTTAGGTAGCGGGATCTCCTACGAGCAGTACTTC.

The chain links TRBV5-1 to TRBJ2-7, with D maybe TRBD1 (6 bases). Per the germline V gene, CDR1 is SGHRS and CDR2 is YFSETQ. Trimming took off 4 bases at V and 7 bases at J, with 21 bases between the two ends. The CDR3 loop spans 15 amino acids. The DNA for the CDR3 is TGCGCCAGCAGCAAGACGCGGACAGCCCCGGAAGAGCAGTACTTC. Translation gives CASSKTRTAPEEQYF.